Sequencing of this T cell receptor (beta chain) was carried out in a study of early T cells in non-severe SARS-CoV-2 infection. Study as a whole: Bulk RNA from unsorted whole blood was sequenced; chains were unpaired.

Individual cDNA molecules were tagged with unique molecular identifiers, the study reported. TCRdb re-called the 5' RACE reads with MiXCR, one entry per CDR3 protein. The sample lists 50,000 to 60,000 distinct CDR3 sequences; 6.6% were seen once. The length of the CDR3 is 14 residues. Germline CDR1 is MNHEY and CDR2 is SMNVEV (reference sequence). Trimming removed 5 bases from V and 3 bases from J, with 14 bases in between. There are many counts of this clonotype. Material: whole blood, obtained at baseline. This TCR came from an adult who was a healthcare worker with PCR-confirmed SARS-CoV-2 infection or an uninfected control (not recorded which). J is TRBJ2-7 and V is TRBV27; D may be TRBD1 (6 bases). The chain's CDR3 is CASSTLRTDYEQYF. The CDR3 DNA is TGTGCCAGCAGTACCCTCAGGACAGACTACGAGCAGTACTTC.